The clone carrying this TCR beta chain was seen a few times. The protocol was immunoSEQ multiplex PCR, while the TCRdb copy is restricted to in-frame clones and leaves out a portion. The table includes 230,000 or so clones, roughly 76% detected once. These data come from a study of blood T cell repertoires in COVID-19. Study overall: Sample material is recorded as cDNA or gDNA derived from T cells, B-cell-depleted T cells, or PBMCs.

The CDR3 contains 16 residues. V gave up 0 bases and J gave up 0 bases, with 9 bases separating them. Germline loops: CDR1 SGHTA, CDR2 FQGNSA. The receptor comes from a human donor in a cohort sampled during active COVID-19. Sequencing used peripheral blood. This chain connects TRBV7-2 to TRBJ1-5, with no clear D. CDR3 bases: TGTGCCAGCAGCTTAGCGTCTACCTATAGCAATCAGCCCCAGCATTTT. This gives the protein CASSLASTYSNQPQHF.